The clone carrying this T cell receptor (beta chain) occurred a few times. These data are taken from a study of T cell responses to AZD1222 COVID-19 vaccine. The method was immunoSEQ multiplex PCR; TCRdb's version includes in-frame clones alone and lacks a portion of them. In the table there are 93,000 or so clones, about 90% of which are singletons. The V segment lost 6 bases and the J segment 0 bases; nucleotides outside the gene matches: 4. There are 15 residues in the CDR3. CDR1 and CDR2 (germline): MDHEN, SYDVKM. The receptor was isolated from an adult in good health. The genes are TRBV28 and TRBJ1-5; 8 bases map to TRBD1. The sample consisted of peripheral blood, taken on day 0 of AZD1222 vaccination. CDR3 loop: CASRETGDSNQPQHF. The CDR3, as DNA: TGTGCCAGCAGAGAGACAGGGGATAGCAATCAGCCCCAGCATTTT.